This T cell receptor beta chain appears in the sequencing data of a study of spatial heterogeneity in lung cancer. TCRdb reanalysed the 5' RACE reads using MiXCR and keeps one entry per CDR3 protein. The sample lists fewer than 40,000 distinct CDR3 sequences, around 7.5% occurring once. This clonotype was counted at least ten times. Time point denoted: sample taken at primary tumor resection. Material for sequencing was whole RNA from tumor, nontumor lung or frozen PBMC, left unsorted. V lost 5 bases and J 4 bases, leaving 15 bases between the germline ends. The germline CDR1 and CDR2 sequences are SGHVS and FQNEAQ. The CDR3 sequence is 15 residues long.

The rearrangement links TRBV7-8 to TRBJ2-1, with D perhaps given as TRBD1 or TRBD2 (5 bases each). The TCR sequence derives from a male donor with early-stage non-small cell lung cancer. The source was PBMCs, collected at surgery. Here the CDR3 reads CASSAGTGSYNEQFF. The DNA for the CDR3 is TGTGCCAGCAGCGCCGGGACGGGGAGTTACAATGAGCAGTTCTTC. Based on the CDR3 plus reference TRBV7-8 and TRBJ2-1, the full variable domain is GAGVSQSPRYKVAKRGQDVALRCDPISGHVSLFWYQQALGQGPEFLTYFQNEAQLDKSGLPSDRFFAERPEGSVSTLKIQRTQQEDSAVYLCASSAGTGSYNEQFFGPGTRLTVL.